This T cell receptor beta chain was obtained from a study of shared clonotypes between healthy human individuals. Study-level information: Plates per donor: three CD4 naive, three CD4 memory, two CD8 naive, one CD8 memory. The study, taken as a whole, reports: Compared with clonotypes that all four donors shared, non-shared clonotypes had lower generation probabilities. Naive subsets, compared against memory subsets, generally had larger estimated richness values.

The method was immunoSEQ multiplex PCR; TCRdb's version includes in-frame clones alone and lacks a portion of them. The sample consists of around 2,000,000 clones, about 95% of them appearing once. Details on this clone: What it recognizes is unknown.

Germline V gene sequence: CDR1 LGHNA, CDR2 YNFKEQ. CDR3 length: 15 amino acids. The V segment lost 5 bases and the J segment 9 bases; nucleotides outside the gene matches: 11. The naive CD8 fraction comprised CD45RO-negative cells positively selected for CCR7 and excluded terminally differentiated effector memory CD45RA+ cells. Donors, without exception, were Caucasian adults residing in Nashville, Tennessee. The V call is TRBV4-2, the J call TRBJ2-1; 9 bases map to TRBD2. The receptor was derived from a man aged 18 to 35 in good health. Sequences were obtained from naive CD8+ T cells sorted from blood. The CDR3 reads CASSYLAGEGSEQFF. CDR3 nucleotide sequence: TGTGCCAGCAGCTATTTAGCGGGGGAGGGTAGTGAGCAGTTCTTC.